The 27 T cell receptor beta chains below all came from one sample that was sequenced in a study of T cell changes during pregnancy in multiple sclerosis. Produced via immunoSEQ multiplex PCR; TCRdb's table is partial and in-frame only. Counted here are approximately 50,000 clones, about nine tenths occurring once; the ten biggest clones make up roughly 10%. Specimen: CD8+ T cells from peripheral blood mononuclear cells, collected after pregnancy. These receptors were obtained from a female donor with multiple sclerosis, enrolled in a pregnancy study.

This rearrangement joins TRBV9 to TRBJ1-1, with 9 bases fitting TRBD1. J lost 3 bases, V lost 0 bases, and 3 bases had no gene match. This CDR3 has 15 amino acids. Germline CDR1 SGDLS, CDR2 YYNGEE. In DNA, the CDR3 is TGTGCCAGCAGCGTAGCTGGGACAGGGCACACTGAAGCTTTCTTT. Translating it yields CASSVAGTGHTEAFF.

The chain is built from TRBV5-6 and TRBJ1-2; 8 bases are a match to TRBD1. With V trimmed by 0 bases and J by 8 bases, 6 bases remained unmatched. Germline V CDR1 and CDR2: SGHDT, YYEEEE. This CDR3 comprises 14 residues. Here the CDR3 reads CASSLGGQAGGYTF. The CDR3 DNA follows: TGTGCCAGCAGCTTGGGGGGACAGGCCGGAGGCTACACCTTC.

The chain is built from TRBV9 and TRBJ2-5, with TRBD2 matching over 10 bases. Germline loops: CDR1 SGDLS, CDR2 YYNGEE. The CDR3 has 15 amino acids. The J segment lost 2 bases and the V segment lost 2 bases, leaving 3 bases of the junction unmatched. The CDR3 spells CASSVSGGPQETQYF. The CDR3 DNA sequence: TGTGCCAGCAGCGTTAGCGGGGGGCCGCAAGAGACCCAGTACTTC.

This chain connects TRBV2 to TRBJ1-5; 8 nucleotides line up with TRBD1. Trimming removed 5 bases from V and 7 bases from J; junction bases left unmatched: 7. Germline V lookup: CDR1 SNHLY, CDR2 FYNNEI. The CDR3 has 14 residues. This CDR3 is CASSLGTGEQPQHF. As DNA, the CDR3 is TGTGCCAGCAGTCTTGGGACAGGAGAACAGCCCCAGCATTTT. The full variable domain, rest sourced from reference TRBV2 and TRBJ1-5, is EPEVTQTPSHQVTQMGQEVILRCVPISNHLYFYWYRQILGQKVEFLVSFYNNEISEKSEIFDDQFSVERPDGSNFTLKIRSTKLEDSAMYFCASSLGTGEQPQHFGDGTRLSIL.

The rearrangement links TRBV2 to TRBJ1-2; 7 bases align to TRBD1. CDR3 length equals 16 residues. The V segment lost 3 bases and the J segment 2 bases; nucleotides outside the gene matches: 9. The germline CDR1 and CDR2 sequences are SNHLY and FYNNEI. The CDR3 spells CASSDVPGQENYGYTF. The DNA of the CDR3 is TGTGCCAGCAGTGACGTCCCTGGACAGGAAAACTATGGCTACACCTTC.

The chain has TRBV19 and TRBJ1-5, with D hard to call. This CDR3 spans 15 amino acids. V gave up 0 bases and J gave up 4 bases, with 10 bases separating them. Germline CDR1 reads LNHDA; CDR2 reads SQIVND (reference sequence). The CDR3 sequence: CASSIERAGNQPQHF. The DNA for the CDR3 is TGTGCCAGTAGTATAGAGCGGGCGGGGAATCAGCCCCAGCATTTT.

This chain connects TRBV10-3 to TRBJ1-5, with D hard to call. The ends were cut back, 0 bases at V and 9 bases at J, with 9 bases in the middle. Germline CDR1 reads ENHRY; CDR2 reads SYGVKD. The CDR3 covers 13 residues. The CDR3 protein is CAISESGAWPQHF. The CDR3 DNA follows: TGTGCCATCAGTGAGTCGGGCGCATGGCCCCAGCATTTT.

The chain joins TRBV6-1 to TRBJ1-4, with no clear D. The CDR3 contains 13 residues. V shed 6 bases and J shed 7 bases, with 12 bases lying between them. CDR1 MNHNS and CDR2 SASEGT come from the germline V gene. CDR3 protein: CASRQSNVEKLFF. The CDR3 DNA follows: TGTGCCAGCAGACAGTCCAATGTTGAAAAACTGTTTTTT.

This clone has just one count. This chain's CDR3 is CASSSPGENEQFF. CDR3 DNA: TGTGCCAGCAGCTCCCCGGGTGAGAATGAGCAGTTCTTC. The chain uses TRBV7-9 and TRBJ2-1; D ambiguous. The CDR3 length is 13 residues. Germline V gene lookup returns CDR1 SEHNR and CDR2 FQNEAQ (reference sequence). V was shortened by 4 bases and J by 7 bases, with 11 bases between the two germline ends.

The V call is TRBV9, the J call TRBJ2-6; the D gene is possibly TRBD1 (6 bases). CDR3 length equals 16 residues. Germline V gene data show CDR1 as SGDLS and CDR2 as YYNGEE. The germline V and J ends were trimmed by 3 bases and 8 bases, with 18 bases remaining between them. The CDR3, as DNA: TGTGCCAGCAGCGGCGACAGGCCCCCTTCTTCCAACGTCCTGACTTTC. Translation gives CASSGDRPPSSNVLTF.

CDR3 in DNA: TGTGCCAGCAGCTTGTTGGGACAGGCGAATTCACCCCTCCACTTT. The encoded protein is CASSLLGQANSPLHF. V gene TRBV5-6 combines with J gene TRBJ1-6, with 8 positions matching TRBD1. The CDR3 extends over 15 amino acids. Germline-derived CDR1 and CDR2 are SGHDT and YYEEEE. V was pared by 1 base and J by 7 bases, with 4 bases of the junction left unmatched.

The rearrangement uses TRBV27 and TRBJ1-1, with D possibly being TRBD1 (5 bases). This CDR3 is built from 13 residues. Per the germline V gene, CDR1 is MNHEY and CDR2 is SMNVEV (reference sequence). Trimming left V 2 bases short and J 7 bases short, with 11 bases between. The CDR3 spells CASSLSNRIEAFF. In nucleotides, the CDR3 is TGTGCCAGCAGTTTAAGCAACAGGATTGAAGCTTTCTTT.

The table lists this clone with a few counts. The chain recombines TRBV19 with TRBJ1-5; 8 nucleotides agree with TRBD1. Germline V gene data show CDR1 as LNHDA and CDR2 as SQIVND (reference sequence). The CDR3 is 14 residues long. Trimming took 7 bases from V and 3 from J; bases not matched to a gene: 5. The CDR3 protein is CASIDRGLNQPQHF. CDR3 DNA sequence: TGTGCCAGTATAGACAGGGGTCTCAATCAGCCCCAGCATTTT.

This chain uses TRBV30 with TRBJ1-2, with D maybe TRBD1 (5 bases). The V end lost 2 bases, the J end lost 3 bases, and 13 bases lay between the germline ends. CDR1 is GTSNPN and CDR2 is SVGIG in the germline V gene (reference sequence). The CDR3 is made up of 14 amino acids. The CDR3 DNA is TGTGCCTGGAGTAGTGACAGCTCGTACTATGGCTACACCTTC. Translated, it gives CAWSSDSSYYGYTF.

The chain links TRBV5-6 to TRBJ2-1, with 9 bases aligning to TRBD1. Germline V gives CDR1 SGHDT, CDR2 YYEEEE. This CDR3 has 16 residues. Trimming removed 0 bases from V and 5 bases from J; junction bases left unmatched: 6. CDR3 sequence reads: CASSLATGGLNNEQFF. CDR3 in DNA: TGTGCCAGCAGCTTGGCAACAGGGGGCCTGAACAATGAGCAGTTCTTC.

The J gene is TRBJ2-7, the V gene TRBV7-6; 9 nucleotides line up with TRBD2. The V gene end was trimmed by 5 bases and the J gene end by 4 bases; junction bases not matched to a gene: 9. Germline CDR1 and CDR2: SGHVS and FNYEAQ. This CDR3 contains 15 residues. The CDR3 DNA follows: TGTGCCAGCAGCGGGGGTAGCGGGGGCCGTTACGAGCAGTACTTC. This encodes CASSGGSGGRYEQYF. Using reference TRBV7-6 and TRBJ2-7 for the parts outside the CDR3, the full variable domain is GAGVSQSPRYKVTKRGQDVALRCDPISGHVSLYWYRQALGQGPEFLTYFNYEAQQDKSGLPNDRFSAERPEGSISTLTIQRTEQRDSAMYRCASSGGSGGRYEQYFGPGTRLTVT.

This clone was recorded a few times. Different DNA sequences within this sample yield the same CDR3. This chain joins TRBV10-3 and TRBJ1-5; 10 nucleotides agree with TRBD1. Germline V gene data show CDR1 as ENHRY and CDR2 as SYGVKD. The V and J ends lost 8 bases and 0 bases, in that order; junction bases with no gene match: 1. The CDR3 totals 14 residues. CDR3 sequence reads: CAIGTGDSNQPQHF. Written as DNA, the CDR3 is TGTGCCATCGGGACAGGGGATAGCAATCAGCCCCAGCATTTT.

The CDR3 loop reads CASSQEGGQLYTF. The CDR3 DNA reads as TGCGCCAGCAGCCAAGAAGGGGGACAGTTGTACACCTTC. The chain uses TRBV4-1 and TRBJ1-2, with 7 bases identical to TRBD1. The CDR3 runs 13 residues. CDR1 is MGHRA, CDR2 YSYEKL, per germline. J lost 11 bases, V lost 0 bases, and 6 bases had no gene match.

This clone was seen once. The chain is built from TRBV29-1 and TRBJ1-2, with no clear D. Trimming cost V 0 bases and J 6 bases, with 2 bases left between them. The length of the CDR3 is 10 residues. The germline V gene has CDR1 SQVTM and CDR2 ANQGSEA. DNA for the CDR3: TGCAGCGTTGAAGACAATGGCTACACCTTC. It is translated as CSVEDNGYTF.

J is TRBJ1-6 and V is TRBV5-6; 7 bases align to TRBD1. The CDR3 has 13 amino acids. Germline assignment: CDR1 SGHDT and CDR2 YYEEEE. J gave up 13 bases and V 4 bases, and 8 bases lay outside the gene matches. In DNA form, the CDR3 reads TGTGCCAGCAGCCCGGGACAGTTGTTCCCCCTCCACTTT. It is translated as CASSPGQLFPLHF.

The chain joins TRBV5-1 to TRBJ2-3; D is uncertain. Between the trimmed V and J ends, which lost 4 bases and 3 bases, there was a span of 12 bases. The CDR3 covers 14 residues. CDR1 and CDR2 (germline): SGHRS, YFSETQ. The CDR3 region is CASSHLTTTDTQYF. The CDR3 DNA reads TGCGCCAGCAGCCATCTGACAACAACAGATACGCAGTATTTT.

J is TRBJ1-6 and V is TRBV30, with D tentatively TRBD1 (6 bases). The V gene's germline CDR1 is GTSNPN and CDR2 SVGIG (reference sequence). Trimming took 3 bases from V and 10 from J, leaving 16 bases between them. The CDR3 covers 14 residues. Written as DNA, the CDR3 is TGTGCCTGGAGCGGAAGACAGGCGTCATCACCCCTCCACTTT. This gives the protein CAWSGRQASSPLHF.

The chain combines TRBV5-4 with TRBJ2-1, with D uncertain. This CDR3 spans 12 amino acids. Per germline, CDR1 SGHNT and CDR2 YYREEE (reference sequence). Trimming removed 3 bases at V and 9 bases at J, with 10 bases between. The CDR3 sequence: CASSSYSGEQFF. CDR3 nucleotides: TGTGCCAGCAGCTCCTACTCCGGTGAGCAGTTCTTC. Using reference TRBV5-4 and TRBJ2-1 for the parts outside the CDR3, the full variable domain is ETGVTQSPTHLIKTRGQQVTLRCSSQSGHNTVSWYQQALGQGPQFIFQYYREEENGRGNFPPRFSGLQFPNYSSELNVNALELDDSALYLCASSSYSGEQFFGPGTRLTVL.

This chain connects TRBV2 to TRBJ2-1; TRBD1 is a possible D gene (6 bases). Germline CDR1 reads SNHLY; CDR2 reads FYNNEI. V was pared by 3 bases and J by 3 bases, with 15 bases between. The CDR3 totals 16 residues. The CDR3 DNA sequence: TGTGCCAGCAGTGAGGGACATACTAAACTCTACAATGAGCAGTTCTTC. It codes for CASSEGHTKLYNEQFF.

The rearrangement joins TRBV15 to TRBJ1-3, with no clear D. Germline values: CDR1 LNHNV, CDR2 YYDKDF (reference sequence). The V and J ends lost 4 bases and 3 bases respectively, with 22 bases between them. The CDR3 consists of 18 residues. In DNA, the CDR3 is TGTGCCACCAGCAACCGACCACCGGGCCGGGAGGATGGAAACACCATATATTTT. Translating gives CATSNRPPGREDGNTIYF.

The chain is built from TRBV15 and TRBJ2-5; 11 nucleotides line up with TRBD2. Germline V gene data show CDR1 as LNHNV and CDR2 as YYDKDF (reference sequence). The length of the CDR3 is 15 residues. Trimming cost V 3 bases and J 4 bases; bases outside gene matches: 4. The CDR3 reads CATSSPTSGVETQYF. The CDR3 bases are TGTGCCACCAGCAGCCCGACTAGCGGGGTAGAGACCCAGTACTTC.

This clone was detected once. This chain connects TRBV15 to TRBJ2-7, with TRBD1 identical over 7 bases. Germline values: CDR1 LNHNV, CDR2 YYDKDF (reference sequence). The CDR3 consists of 15 residues. The trim removed 5 bases at V and 3 bases at J, leaving 10 bases unmatched. CDR3 protein: CATSATRQGRYEQYF. The CDR3 DNA follows: TGTGCCACCAGCGCTACGAGACAGGGACGCTACGAGCAGTACTTC. The complete variable domain, with remaining parts taken from reference TRBV15 and TRBJ2-7, reads DAMVIQNPRYQVTQFGKPVTLSCSQTLNHNVMYWYQQKSSQAPKLLFHYYDKDFNNEADTPDNFQSRRPNTSFCFLDIRSPGLGDTAMYLCATSATRQGRYEQYFGPGTRLTVT.